The 4 T cell receptor beta chains given below trace back to one sample, sequenced in a study of T cell responses to AZD1222 COVID-19 vaccine. The assay was immunoSEQ multiplex PCR, and TCRdb's table has in-frame clones only and misses some. Of 120,000 or so clones in the sample, 90% were seen once. This specimen consisted of peripheral blood, obtained on day 0 of MenACWY control vaccination. These receptors all come from an adult in good health.

The chain uses TRBV28 and TRBJ2-1; TRBD1 agrees at 9 bases. V trimming: 5 bases; J trimming: 1 base; junction bases outside the gene matches: 6. Germline assignment: CDR1 MDHEN and CDR2 SYDVKM. The CDR3 runs 16 residues. CDR3 DNA sequence: TGTGCCAGCAGTACAACAGGGGGCGCGTCCTACAATGAGCAGTTCTTC. Its translation is CASSTTGGASYNEQFF.

The chain uses TRBV27 and TRBJ1-6; the D gene is possibly TRBD1 (5 bases). Trimming took 5 bases from V and 11 from J, leaving 13 bases between them. Germline CDR1 is MNHEY and CDR2 is SMNVEV (reference sequence). The CDR3 is 13 residues long. The CDR3 is CASSVTGGTPLHF. CDR3 DNA sequence: TGTGCCAGCAGTGTCACCGGGGGGACACCCCTCCACTTT.

This clone has just a few counts. The rearrangement joins TRBV2 to TRBJ2-1; perhaps TRBD1 as D (5 bases). CDR3 length: 16 residues. V was trimmed by 1 base and J by 0 bases, leaving 10 bases between them. Germline V gives CDR1 SNHLY, CDR2 FYNNEI. The CDR3 protein is CASSEEGLRSYNEQFF. Written as DNA, the CDR3 is TGTGCCAGCAGTGAAGAGGGGCTTCGCTCCTACAATGAGCAGTTCTTC. The variable domain in full, with the rest retrieved from reference TRBV2 and TRBJ2-1, is EPEVTQTPSHQVTQMGQEVILRCVPISNHLYFYWYRQILGQKVEFLVSFYNNEISEKSEIFDDQFSVERPDGSNFTLKIRSTKLEDSAMYFCASSEEGLRSYNEQFFGPGTRLTVL.

V usage is TRBV12-1 and J usage is TRBJ2-1; the D call in the table, TRBD2, was not verified against the DNA. TRBV12-1 counts as a pseudogene. This CDR3 is built from 14 residues. CDR3 bases: TGTGCCAGCAGCGGGAGGGGGTTCTACAATGAGCAGTTCTTC. It is translated as CASSGRGFYNEQFF.